The TCR beta chain under discussion was sequenced for a study of blood T cells in healthy people across ages (dated by TCRdb to about 2015). Describing the broader study: In model experiments, template switching captured roughly one uniquely barcoded TCR beta cDNA molecule for every two T cells. Using deep sequencing normalized with unique cDNA molecular identifiers, the study measured how TCR beta repertoire diversity changes with age. Four age groups were formed from the donors: young (average 16 years), middle-aged (approximately 40), aged (roughly 58) and long-lived (approximately 80). The study analyzed two additional independent replicas of 1 million unique cDNA reads from the same blood draw for two donors, one aged 18 to 29 and one aged 80 or older.

In the germline V gene (reference sequence), CDR1 corresponds to LGHDT and CDR2 to YNNKEL. Trimming at the junction amounts to 0 bases on V and 9 bases on J, and the germline ends lie 20 bases apart. From the cysteine through the phenylalanine, the CDR3 covers 16 amino acids. The read is trimmed to its CDR3 DNA, 48 bases read in frame from base 1. General findings and caveats noted by the study authors: Compared with the aged group, the long-lived group had more naive CD4+ T cells, fewer expanded clones and increased TCR diversity, a pattern suggesting age selection. The percentage of naive T cells measured by flow cytometry correlated strongly with observed TCR beta diversity. Estimates of total diversity based on one million sequenced T cells were regarded as lower bounds and as underestimates. As age increased, observed TCR beta diversity per million T cells dropped in a roughly linear way, and a significant reduction was already evident by age about 36. Conclusive comparison of naive and antigen-experienced compartments was prevented by the profiling of bulk unsorted PBMCs. Because the CMV infection status of the donors was unknown, age-related changes in expanded clonotypes may potentially have been confounded.

Libraries came from 5' RACE. Reads for this sample came from an Illumina HiSeq 2500. A second about 7 to 12 cycle PCR used a sample-barcoded 5' primer and a J-beta primer mix. A template-switch 5' adaptor carrying 12 random nucleotides introduced a unique molecular identifier onto each TCR beta cDNA molecule. Each sample yielded at least 3 million CDR3-containing paired-end reads. First-strand cDNA synthesis was performed from all RNA using the Mint cDNA synthesis kit, with priming by a TRBC-specific oligonucleotide. Following uracil-DNA glycosylase treatment, a first 18-cycle PCR with universal primers M1SS and BC2_uni_R was performed on all cDNA. On the authors' methods: Normalization of each sample was performed by random selection of 1 million high-quality reads, each carrying a distinct molecular identifier. Instead of being binned into consensus sequences, reads that shared molecular identifiers were thrown out. MiTCR, with a Q25 quality threshold and the strictest error-elimination algorithm, was used for CDR3 identification, clonotype clustering and error correction. Lower-bound total TCR beta diversity was estimated with a nonparametric unseen species model using Euler transformation. TCRdb itself trimmed the public reads at Q25 with fastp, ran MiXCR and retained productive beta chains. Every distinct CDR3 protein forms one entry, paired with its most common genes and DNA. The V and J calls follow TCRdb's processing rather than the paper's. In all, the sample holds about 800,000 distinct CDR3 sequences, and more than 20% of those were seen once. The ten largest clones take up approximately 3.7% of the sample.

This clonotype showed up just a few times. There is no known antigen for this receptor. Nothing much larger sits one base from this clone, and base qualities are not available. Systemically healthy Caucasian individuals from Russia, 39 in total and aged roughly 6 to 100 years, were included as donors. Each donor gave 9.5 to 10 milliliters of peripheral blood, drawn into EDTA-treated Vacutainer tubes. PBMCs were isolated by Ficoll-Paque density-gradient centrifugation, with at least 7 million obtained per sample. Total RNA was extracted from PBMCs with Trizol reagent, with at least 6 micrograms obtained per sample. The percentages of naive CD45RAhigh/CD27high T cells were determined by flow cytometry on a PBMC aliquot from every donor. A further study also used this sample, focusing on T cells of mothers and their children. The second study also describes: Nine systemically healthy Caucasian individuals, comprising three mothers and their six children, were included as donors. cDNA synthesis used all of the extracted RNA, with roughly 1.6 ug of RNA in each 15 ul reaction. In the second PCR, the M1S primer introduced both the sample barcodes and 2-4 random nucleotides. Over 8.5 million TCR beta CDR3 reads were obtained for each mother, and approximately 3.2 million reads were obtained for each child. In both related and unrelated pairs, thymic selection shapes the output of TCR recombination in a similar way, with inherited differences having only a minor effect. Related mother-child pairs always showed normalized repertoire overlap that was slightly higher than in unrelated mother-child pairs, though the difference was never significant. No persistent microchimeric T cell clones were detected, at a sensitivity of approximately 110 clones per million clonotypes. In the study, deep NGS was used to compare the TCR beta repertoires of mothers and children, and features distinguishing related mother-child pairs from unrelated individuals were sought. On average, the children were approximately 11 +/- 4 years old, while the mothers were approximately 41 +/- 4 years old. Libraries were sequenced on Illumina HiSeq 2000 with 100+100 nt paired-end reads after adapter ligation with NEBNext reagents. To prevent cross-contamination, the mother and child libraries were prepared one month apart and sequenced in separate runs. Between roughly 500,000 and 2,300,000 distinct TCR beta clonotypes were identified per donor. Naive TCR beta clonotypes were estimated from low-frequency clonotypes matched to each donor's FACS-determined naive share, without sorting.

The chain is encoded by TRBV3-1 joined to TRBJ2-5; TRBD2 is a possible D gene, resting on 6 matching bases. The TCR originated in a boy younger than 18 in good health. The specimen sequenced was blood. The CDR3 has the sequence CASSQDGVMGGEAQYF. The DNA is TGTGCCAGCAGCCAAGATGGAGTCATGGGCGGGGAGGCCCAGTACTTC.